The next 26 T cell receptor beta chains were all read from a single sample in a study of tumor and adjacent non-tumor tissue in lung cancer. No cell sorting was done before RNA was extracted from the tissue. A modified ARM-PCR protocol with three rounds of nested PCR amplified TCRbeta. TCRdb re-called the multiplex PCR reads with MiXCR, one entry per CDR3 protein. This table has 90,000 or so distinct CDR3 sequences, around three fifths appearing once. The sample comprised lung tumor tissue. Source of these receptors: a man aged 65 to 85 with non-small cell lung cancer.

In this sample, this clonotype turned up once. The chain uses TRBV5-1 and TRBJ1-2, with 8 bases identical to TRBD1. From germline, CDR1 is SGHRS and CDR2 YFSETQ. The J segment lost 1 base and the V segment lost 1 base, leaving 9 bases of the junction unmatched. This CDR3 has 17 residues. DNA for the CDR3: TGCGCCAGCAGCTTGCGGACAGGGACTTTTCTTAACTATGGCTACACCTTC. This translates into CASSLRTGTFLNYGYTF.

About this clonotype itself: A single base separates this from a much larger clone, so it may be a read error. The chain's CDR3 is CASSPGRGAGQFF. The CDR3 DNA reads as TGTGCCAGCAGCCCCGGGCGGGGTGCTGGGCAGTTCTTC. V usage is TRBV7-8 and J usage is TRBJ2-1; the D gene is possibly TRBD2 (6 bases). V gave up 5 bases and J gave up 12 bases, with 17 bases separating them. The germline V gene encodes CDR1 SGHVS and CDR2 FQNEAQ. The CDR3 extends over 13 amino acids.

This clonotype was seen repeatedly, ten times or more. The chain uses TRBV10-3 and TRBJ2-7, with D possibly TRBD2 on 6 matching bases. Germline assignment: CDR1 ENHRY and CDR2 SYGVKD. V dropped 6 bases and J dropped 2 bases, with 11 bases sitting between them. CDR3 length: 13 amino acids. The CDR3 region has the DNA TGTGCCATCAGGCCGGGGGTAACCTACGAGCAGTACTTC. Its protein is CAIRPGVTYEQYF.

In the case of this clonotype: One end of the junction is discordant with germline, which a read error may explain. The gene calls are TRBV11-2 and TRBJ2-2; 10 nucleotides align to TRBD2. The CDR3 is 17 amino acids. The germline V gene encodes CDR1 SGHAT and CDR2 FQNNGV. CDR3 bases: TGTGCCAGCAGCCCCACAGGGAAACTAGCGGGGACCGGGGAACTGTCTTTT. Protein sequence: CASSPTGKLAGTGELSF.

A note on this clonotype: Relative to the germline gene, one junction end is altered; a read error may explain this. V and J are TRBV5-4 and TRBJ2-3, with D possibly being TRBD2 (5 bases). The CDR3 sequence is 12 residues long. In germline, CDR1 is SGHNT, CDR2 YYREEE (reference sequence). The CDR3 protein is CASSGLRDTRYF. The CDR3 DNA is TGTGCCAGCAGCGGGCTACGGGATACGCGGTATTTT. Drawing the rest from reference TRBV5-4 and TRBJ2-3, the complete variable domain is ETGVTQSPTHLIKTRGQQVTLRCSSQSGHNTVSWYQQALGQGPQFIFQYYREEENGRGNFPPRFSGLQFPNYSSELNVNALELDDSALYLCASSGLRDTRYFGPGTRLTVL.

Notes on this clonotype: This CDR3 fails to terminate in the conserved phenylalanine or tryptophan, so it likely reflects a read error. The J gene is TRBJ2-7, the V gene TRBV11-2; D is perhaps TRBD1 (6 bases). V gave up 7 bases and J gave up 3 bases, with 19 bases separating them. The CDR3 is 15 amino acids. Germline CDR1 reads SGHAT; CDR2 reads FQNNGV. The CDR3 DNA is TGTGCCAGCATCATTACAGGGTTCGGTGTCTACGAGCAGTACCTC. This sequence encodes CASIITGFGVYEQYL.

Details on this clonotype: With a much larger clone just one base away, this may be a read error. This chain joins TRBV20-1 and TRBJ2-6; the D gene is possibly TRBD1 (5 bases). The CDR3 has 15 residues. Germline values: CDR1 DFQATT, CDR2 SNEGSKA (reference sequence). Here the CDR3 DNA reads TGCAGTGCTAGAGTCAGACTCTCTGGGGCCAACATCCTGACTTTC. It specifies CSARVRLSGANILTF.

In regard to this clonotype: One end of the junction does not line up with germline, which may come from a read error. The chain carries TRBV11-2 and TRBJ2-7; the D gene is possibly TRBD2 (6 bases). CDR3 length: 15 amino acids. In germline, CDR1 is SGHAT, CDR2 FQNNGV. CDR3 amino acids: CASSLEGRGTYEQHF. The CDR3 DNA is TGTGCCAGCAGCTTAGAGGGACGGGGGACCTACGAGCAGCACTTC.

This clonotype was picked up many times. V gene TRBV7-9 combines with J gene TRBJ2-3; unclear D gene. V lost 4 bases and J 5 bases, leaving 7 bases between the germline ends. CDR3 length equals 12 residues. Germline V gene data show CDR1 as SEHNR and CDR2 as FQNEAQ (reference sequence). The DNA for the CDR3 is TGTGCCAGCAGCTCCAATAAAGATACGCAGTATTTT. Translation: CASSSNKDTQYF.

The chain recombines TRBV6-6 with TRBJ2-7; 7 bases line up with TRBD1. V lost 8 bases, J lost 7 bases, and 14 bases stayed unmatched. The CDR3 totals 14 residues. The germline V gene has CDR1 MNHNY and CDR2 SVGAGI (reference sequence). CDR3 DNA sequence: TGTGCCAGCGAGATTGAGGGGGCAATCGGTGAGCAGTACTTC. Protein product: CASEIEGAIGEQYF.

Remarks on this clonotype: At one end, the junction sequence differs from germline, possibly due to a read error. V is TRBV11-2 and J is TRBJ2-7, with 11 bases that match TRBD1. The CDR3 length is 15 residues. From germline, CDR1 is SGHAT and CDR2 FQNNGV. CDR3 in DNA: TGTGCCAGCAACTTAGAGGGACAGGGGGTCTACGAGCATTACTTC. Translation gives CASNLEGQGVYEHYF.

With respect to this clonotype: One end of the junction does not line up with germline, which may come from a read error. The DNA of the CDR3 is TGCGCCAGCAGCCAAGATCTATATGGACCCGGGACAGATAACTCTGGGGCCAACGTCCTGAGTTTT. As protein: CASSQDLYGPGTDNSGANVLSF. J is TRBJ2-6 and V is TRBV4-1; 7 bases fit TRBD1. CDR3 size: 22 residues. Germline V CDR1 and CDR2: MGHRA, YSYEKL.

Concerning this clonotype: The junction departs from germline at one end; a sequencing error may be responsible. This chain links TRBV11-2 with TRBJ1-5; D call uncertain. This CDR3 contains 15 residues. The germline V gene has CDR1 SGHAT and CDR2 FQNNGV. For the CDR3, the DNA is TGTGCTAGCAGTCCCGACCTTTATAGCAATCAGTCCCAGCATTTT. It translates to CASSPDLYSNQSQHF.

Of note for this clonotype: The junction differs from germline at one of its ends, possibly a read error. V and J are TRBV6-4 and TRBJ1-2, with a weak D call TRBD1 (6 bases). Germline V gene lookup returns CDR1 MRHNA and CDR2 SNTAGT. The CDR3 loop spans 13 amino acids. CDR3 region: CASSRGAGYDYTF. The CDR3 DNA sequence: TGTGCCAGCAGTCGGGGGGCAGGCTATGACTACACCTTC.

Of note for this clonotype: This may arise from a read error, as a much more abundant clone is one base away. V gene TRBV12-3 or TRBV12-4 combines with J gene TRBJ1-1; TRBD1 agrees at 8 bases. The CDR3 runs 14 residues. This CDR3 is CDSSPPTGTGEAFF. CDR3 nucleotide sequence: TGTGACAGCAGTCCGCCGACCGGGACAGGTGAAGCTTTCTTT.

As concerns this clonotype: No conserved phenylalanine or tryptophan is present at the end of the CDR3, so a read error is the likely explanation. The rearrangement joins TRBV6-5 to TRBJ1-5, with a weak D call TRBD1 (6 bases). The CDR3 has 15 amino acids. Germline lookup yields CDR1 MNHEY and CDR2 SVGAGI. V lost 10 bases to trimming and J lost 1 base, with 17 bases between them. This CDR3 reads CANSWEGVSNQPQHV. The CDR3 bases are TGTGCCAACAGCTGGGAGGGGGTGAGCAATCAGCCCCAGCATGTT.

The rearrangement uses TRBV29-1 and TRBJ2-1, with D possibly TRBD2 on 7 matching bases. The CDR3 spans 12 residues. Trimming removed 7 bases from V and 7 bases from J, with 14 bases in between. Germline V CDR1 and CDR2: SQVTM, ANQGSEA. DNA of the CDR3: TGCAGCGGGGGGGGACATGTGAATGAGCAGTTCTTC. It yields the protein CSGGGHVNEQFF.

In the case of this clonotype: One end of the junction is discordant with germline, which a read error may explain. This chain connects TRBV25-1 to TRBJ2-7, with D maybe TRBD2 (5 bases). This CDR3 has 14 residues. Germline-derived CDR1 and CDR2 are MGHDK and SYGVNS. The CDR3 spells CGSSPGGGMNEQYF. As DNA, the CDR3 is TGTGGCAGCAGTCCAGGCGGAGGAATGAACGAGCAGTACTTC.

Concerning this clonotype itself: A read error may account for a junction end that differs from germline. V usage is TRBV6-5 and J usage is TRBJ2-2, with TRBD1 identical over 8 bases. This CDR3 is built from 14 residues. Germline V lookup: CDR1 MNHEY, CDR2 SVGAGI. In DNA form, the CDR3 reads TGCGCCAGCAGTTGGCAGGGGGCCGCCGGGGAGTTGTTTTTT. Translation: CASSWQGAAGELFF.

As to this clonotype: Since the CDR3 does not end with the conserved phenylalanine or tryptophan, this likely comes from a read error. V is TRBV13 and J is TRBJ2-5, with TRBD2 matching over 11 bases. This CDR3 has 14 residues. The germline CDR1 and CDR2 sequences are PRHDT and FYEKMQ (reference sequence). The CDR3 reads CASSSLAGEEIQYY. The CDR3 DNA follows: TGTGCCAGCAGCTCACTAGCGGGAGAAGAGATCCAGTACTAC.

On this clonotype: The junction departs from the called germline gene at one end, perhaps through a read error. This chain connects TRBV6-1 to TRBJ1-2; possibly TRBD1 for D (5 bases). This CDR3 contains 16 residues. Per the germline V gene, CDR1 is MNHNS and CDR2 is SASEGT. The CDR3 here is CASGPQASGPNYDYTF. Written as DNA, the CDR3 is TGTGCCAGCGGCCCTCAAGCCTCGGGACCCAACTATGACTACACCTTC.

The rearrangement joins TRBV24-1 to TRBJ1-5, with 7 positions matching TRBD1. This CDR3 is 13 amino acids long. Trimming at V came to 9 bases and at J to 7 bases, leaving 8 bases not matched to a gene. Germline V gene data show CDR1 as KGHDR and CDR2 as SFDVKD. CDR3 DNA: TGTGCCACCTCGCAGGGGGTTCGGCAGCCCCAGCATTTT. Its translation is CATSQGVRQPQHF.

This clonotype was recorded a few times. The chain couples TRBV20-1 to TRBJ2-3, with 7 bases fitting TRBD2. CDR3 size: 14 residues. Germline lookup yields CDR1 DFQATT and CDR2 SNEGSKA (reference sequence). CDR3 region: CNVRGWGGTDTQYF. CDR3 in DNA: TGCAATGTTAGGGGTTGGGGGGGGACAGATACGCAGTATTTT.

The V and J genes are TRBV20-1 and TRBJ2-1; 8 bases map to TRBD2. The length of the CDR3 is 17 residues. V shed 0 bases and J 3 bases; nucleotides not matched to a gene: 10. Germline CDR1 reads DFQATT; CDR2 reads SNEGSKA (reference sequence). The CDR3: CSARDVAGLSFYNEQFF. The DNA of the CDR3 is TGCAGTGCTAGAGATGTAGCGGGGCTTAGCTTCTACAATGAGCAGTTCTTC.

As regards this clonotype: The junction departs from germline at one end; a sequencing error may be responsible. The V call is TRBV6-1, the J call TRBJ2-6; weak D call: TRBD1 (6 bases). There are 16 residues in the CDR3. In germline, CDR1 is MNHNS, CDR2 SASEGT. CDR3 sequence: CASSAEDSFGVNILTF. CDR3 DNA sequence: TGTGCCAGCAGTGCCGAGGACAGCTTTGGGGTCAACATCCTGACTTTC.

The J gene is TRBJ2-1, the V gene TRBV28; D ambiguous. Germline CDR1 reads MDHEN; CDR2 reads SYDVKM. The CDR3 consists of 14 residues. V shed 0 bases and J shed 7 bases, with 10 bases lying between them. The CDR3 loop is CASSLWTLSNEQFF. The CDR3 nucleotides read TGTGCCAGCAGTTTATGGACCCTATCTAATGAGCAGTTCTTC.